The 4 T cell receptor beta chains below come from one sample, sequenced in a study of T cells in localized non-small cell lung cancer. Profiling relied on immunoSEQ multiplex PCR, and the TCRdb table lists in-frame clones only, not all of them. The sample includes 61,000 or so clones, 86% of them seen just once. Sequenced material: peripheral blood, taken before any cancer treatment. The receptors derive from a woman aged 40 to 75 with stage I lung adenocarcinoma.

This clone was counted a few times. The CDR3 DNA is TGTGCCATCAGTGCAGGGAGGGGCAATCAGCCCCAGCATTTT. Residues: CAISAGRGNQPQHF. The chain recombines TRBV10-3 with TRBJ1-5, with D tentatively TRBD1 (5 bases). The CDR3 contains 14 residues. The germline V and J ends were trimmed by 4 bases and 2 bases, with 9 bases remaining between them. Germline V CDR1 and CDR2: ENHRY, SYGVKD.

V gene TRBV5-6 combines with J gene TRBJ2-7; weak D call: TRBD2 (5 bases). Trimming stripped 1 base from V and 2 bases from J, with 13 bases between. The CDR3 has 15 amino acids. From germline, CDR1 is SGHDT and CDR2 YYEEEE. CDR3 in amino acids: CASSLLATNPYEQYF. DNA for the CDR3: TGTGCCAGCAGCTTGTTAGCGACCAATCCCTACGAGCAGTACTTC. The complete variable domain, with remaining parts taken from reference TRBV5-6 and TRBJ2-7, reads DAGVTQSPTHLIKTRGQQVTLRCSPKSGHDTVSWYQQALGQGPQFIFQYYEEEERQRGNFPDRFSGHQFPNYSSELNVNALLLGDSALYLCASSLLATNPYEQYFGPGTRLTVT.

The J gene is TRBJ1-2, the V gene TRBV5-1; 7 bases map to TRBD1. Germline CDR1 and CDR2: SGHRS and YFSETQ. This CDR3 contains 13 residues. Germline trimming cut 4 bases from V and 8 bases from J; bases unmatched to any gene: 8. CDR3 residues: CASSAPGTEGYTF. CDR3 nucleotides: TGCGCCAGCAGCGCCCCCGGGACAGAGGGCTACACCTTC.

This chain connects TRBV2 to TRBJ2-7; 8 bases agree with TRBD2. The CDR3 has 16 amino acids. Germline CDR1 SNHLY, CDR2 FYNNEI. V lost 6 bases, J lost 1 base, and 11 bases stayed unmatched. The CDR3 coding sequence is TGTGCCAGCAGCGACCTCCGACTAGCGTTATCCTACGAGCAGTACTTC. Translating it yields CASSDLRLALSYEQYF.